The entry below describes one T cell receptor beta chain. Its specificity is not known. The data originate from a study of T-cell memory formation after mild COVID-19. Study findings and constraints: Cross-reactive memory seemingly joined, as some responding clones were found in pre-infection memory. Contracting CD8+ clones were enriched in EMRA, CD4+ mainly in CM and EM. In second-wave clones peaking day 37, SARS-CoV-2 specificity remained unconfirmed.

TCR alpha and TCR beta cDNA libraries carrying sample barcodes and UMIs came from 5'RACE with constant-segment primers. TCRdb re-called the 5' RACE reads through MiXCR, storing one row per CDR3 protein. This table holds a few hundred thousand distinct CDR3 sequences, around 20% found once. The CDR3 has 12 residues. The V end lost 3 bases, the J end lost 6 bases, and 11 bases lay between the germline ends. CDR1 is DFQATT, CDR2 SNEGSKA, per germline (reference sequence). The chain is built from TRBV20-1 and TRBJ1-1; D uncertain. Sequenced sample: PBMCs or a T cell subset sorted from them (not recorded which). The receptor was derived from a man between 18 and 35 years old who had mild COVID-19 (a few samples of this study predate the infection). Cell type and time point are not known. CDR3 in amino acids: CSARGFWSEAFF. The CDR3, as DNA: TGCAGTGCTAGGGGGTTTTGGTCTGAAGCTTTCTTT.